Shown below are 31 T cell receptor beta chains from a single sample sequenced in a study of long-term antiretroviral therapy in people with HIV (dated by TCRdb to 2021 to 2024). The immunoSEQ hsTCRB v3.0 assay was used at survey level resolution for TRB variable region sequencing. TCRdb mirrors the immuneACCESS table, restricted to in-frame sequences. Some clones are absent from its copies; in checked studies, under half trace to an unresolved V gene, and the reason for the others is unknown. This sample gives just under 20,000 clones in total; 65% to 80% of them show up just once. Less than 10% of the sample goes to the ten largest clones. The source material was unsorted PBMCs, sampled 0.5 years before starting antiretroviral therapy. All receptors derive from a man younger than 35 with HIV.

The chain uses TRBV27 and TRBJ2-2; tentatively, D is TRBD2 (6 bases). V was pared by 0 bases and J by 7 bases, with 9 bases between. The CDR3 loop spans 14 amino acids. CDR1 MNHEY and CDR2 SMNVEV come from the germline V gene (reference sequence). The DNA of the CDR3 is TGTGCCAGCAGTTTATCGCAGGACTACGGGGAGCTGTTTTTT. The encoded protein is CASSLSQDYGELFF.

The chain couples TRBV4-2 to TRBJ2-7; D possibly corresponds to TRBD2 (5 bases). V was cut by 5 bases and J by 0 bases, with 14 bases left in between. The CDR3 runs to 15 residues. Germline lookup yields CDR1 LGHNA and CDR2 YNFKEQ. CDR3 sequence: CASSNQGAASYEQYF. In DNA, the CDR3 is TGTGCCAGCAGCAACCAAGGAGCGGCCTCCTACGAGCAGTACTTC.

The genes are TRBV6-6 and TRBJ2-7; possible D gene TRBD2, 5 bases. The CDR3 sequence is 15 residues long. Trimming pared 6 bases from V and 5 bases from J, leaving 20 bases between. CDR1 is MNHNY and CDR2 is SVGAGI in the germline V gene (reference sequence). The CDR3 DNA reads as TGTGCCAGCAGCCCGCGGTCGGCTAGCAGGAACGAGCAGTACTTC. It encodes CASSPRSASRNEQYF.

V usage is TRBV6-4 and J usage is TRBJ2-3; D possibly matches TRBD1 or TRBD2 (7 bases each). CDR1 and CDR2 from the germline V gene are MRHNA and SNTAGT. V lost 5 bases and J 1 base, leaving 16 bases between the germline ends. CDR3 size: 16 residues. The CDR3 DNA sequence: TGTGCCAGCAGTCCTTCAGGGGGGGCTGGCACAGATACGCAGTATTTT. It codes for CASSPSGGAGTDTQYF.

V is TRBV7-9 and J is TRBJ1-2; 8 nucleotides align to TRBD1. CDR1 and CDR2 from the germline V gene are SEHNR and FQNEAQ (reference sequence). J lost 5 bases, V lost 0 bases, and 2 bases had no gene match. CDR3 length: 14 amino acids. The CDR3 nucleotides read TGTGCCAGCAGCTTAGCCACAGGGGGATATGGCTACACCTTC. This codes for CASSLATGGYGYTF.

The CDR3 DNA reads TGTGCCAGCAGCGTAGAAGGTCTTGAACGCTCCTACAATGAGCAGTTCTTC. It encodes CASSVEGLERSYNEQFF. This chain uses TRBV9 with TRBJ2-1; no clear D. The CDR3 spans 17 residues. Germline values: CDR1 SGDLS, CDR2 YYNGEE. V was trimmed by 0 bases and J by 0 bases, leaving 13 bases between them.

The V and J genes are TRBV28 and TRBJ2-7; perhaps TRBD2 as D (5 bases). The CDR3 is made up of 14 amino acids. Trimming took off 8 bases at V and 3 bases at J, with 17 bases between the two ends. Per the germline V gene, CDR1 is MDHEN and CDR2 is SYDVKM. The CDR3 DNA reads as TGTGCCAGCGGACGACTGAGAGGGAGCTACGAGCAGTACTTC. This codes for CASGRLRGSYEQYF.

The chain uses TRBV6-1 and TRBJ2-7; unclear D gene. The CDR3 consists of 16 residues. Per the germline V gene, CDR1 is MNHNS and CDR2 is SASEGT. The germline V and J ends were trimmed by 0 bases and 2 bases, with 14 bases remaining between them. The CDR3 loop is CASSEARGSGPYEQYF. CDR3 in DNA: TGTGCCAGCAGTGAAGCGCGCGGTTCAGGACCCTACGAGCAGTACTTC.

The rearrangement joins TRBV27 to TRBJ1-1, with D possibly TRBD1 on 6 matching bases. The V end lost 0 bases, the J end lost 5 bases, and 13 bases lay between the germline ends. Germline V gene lookup returns CDR1 MNHEY and CDR2 SMNVEV (reference sequence). This CDR3 region has 15 residues. CDR3 loop: CASSLSGGGGTEAFF. The CDR3 DNA follows: TGTGCCAGCAGTTTATCTGGGGGAGGGGGGACTGAAGCTTTCTTT.

This clone came up a few times. V gene TRBV4-2 combines with J gene TRBJ2-2; perhaps TRBD2 as D (5 bases). This CDR3 comprises 19 residues. The V gene's germline CDR1 is LGHNA and CDR2 YNFKEQ. V lost 1 base, J lost 0 bases, and 18 bases lay in between. CDR3 nucleotides: TGTGCCAGCAGCCAAGTGGGCCTGGAGGAAAGACCGAACACCGGGGAGCTGTTTTTT. This sequence encodes CASSQVGLEERPNTGELFF.

This clone was seen only a few times. This rearrangement joins TRBV11-2 to TRBJ2-7; TRBD1 is a possible D gene (5 bases). CDR3 length: 12 residues. V was shortened by 6 bases and J by 3 bases, with 9 bases between the two germline ends. CDR1 and CDR2 from the germline V gene are SGHAT and FQNNGV. Here the CDR3 reads CASRSGIYEQYF. The CDR3 bases are TGTGCCAGCAGATCAGGGATCTACGAGCAGTACTTC.

The gene calls are TRBV28 and TRBJ2-7, with D perhaps given as TRBD1 or TRBD2 (5 bases each). The CDR3 runs to 13 residues. Germline V CDR1 and CDR2: MDHEN, SYDVKM. The V end lost 6 bases, the J end lost 2 bases, and 11 bases lay between the germline ends. CDR3 in amino acids: CASSRDGAYEQYF. The CDR3, as DNA: TGTGCCAGCAGCCGGGACGGAGCCTACGAGCAGTACTTC.

V is TRBV11-2 and J is TRBJ2-7; perhaps TRBD2 as D (5 bases). This CDR3 is built from 14 residues. Germline assignment: CDR1 SGHAT and CDR2 FQNNGV. The ends were cut back, 3 bases at V and 6 bases at J, with 15 bases in the middle. The DNA for the CDR3 is TGTGCCAGCAGCTTTCTAGCCGGTTTTCTCGAGCAGTACTTC. It codes for CASSFLAGFLEQYF.

The CDR3 region is CASSQDIEREAFF. DNA of the CDR3: TGCGCCAGCAGCCAAGATATAGAGAGGGAAGCTTTCTTT. The chain combines TRBV4-1 with TRBJ1-1; D unclear. Germline CDR1 reads MGHRA; CDR2 reads YSYEKL. CDR3 length equals 13 residues. Trimming took 0 bases from V and 8 from J, leaving 10 bases between them.

The chain combines TRBV11-2 with TRBJ1-1; D unresolved. Trimming removed 6 bases at V and 3 bases at J, with 14 bases between. CDR1 and CDR2 (germline): SGHAT, FQNNGV. This CDR3 is 14 amino acids long. Here the CDR3 DNA reads TGTGCCAGCAGGCTGGGGAATTCGTACACTGAAGCTTTCTTT. Amino acid sequence: CASRLGNSYTEAFF.

This clone was detected a few times. The genes are TRBV25-1 and TRBJ2-2; 7 nucleotides agree with TRBD2. The trim removed 6 bases at V and 3 bases at J, leaving 10 bases unmatched. This CDR3 region has 16 residues. Germline assignment: CDR1 MGHDK and CDR2 SYGVNS. The CDR3 bases are TGTGCCAGCAGCATGCCAAGCGGGAAATACACCGGGGAGCTGTTTTTT. Its translation is CASSMPSGKYTGELFF.

This clone has only a few counts. The chain employs TRBV5-4 and TRBJ2-7; D is perhaps TRBD1 (5 bases). The V end was cut by 1 base, the J end by 3 bases, with 8 bases between. The CDR3 runs 13 residues. CDR1 SGHNT and CDR2 YYREEE come from the germline V gene (reference sequence). The CDR3 DNA reads TGTGCCAGCAGCTTGAGTCAGGGCTACGAGCAGTACTTC. This gives the protein CASSLSQGYEQYF.

The chain employs TRBV11-2 and TRBJ1-1; possible D gene TRBD1, 5 bases. V gave up 1 base and J gave up 1 base, with 16 bases separating them. The CDR3 is 17 residues long. CDR1 SGHAT and CDR2 FQNNGV come from the germline V gene. CDR3 amino acids: CASSLVPLRGGNTEAFF. DNA of the CDR3: TGTGCCAGCAGCTTAGTCCCGTTGCGGGGGGGGAACACTGAAGCTTTCTTT.

V is TRBV28 and J is TRBJ2-7; 9 bases match TRBD1. In germline, CDR1 is MDHEN, CDR2 SYDVKM. The V and J ends lost 8 bases and 4 bases, in that order; junction bases with no gene match: 9. This CDR3 is built from 14 residues. The CDR3 loop reads CASGPGQGIYEQYF. The DNA of the CDR3 is TGTGCCAGCGGCCCGGGACAGGGTATTTACGAGCAGTACTTC.

CDR3: CASSLVGSGTGTDTQYF. The CDR3 nucleotides read TGTGCCAGCAGCTTGGTAGGATCGGGGACGGGCACAGATACGCAGTATTTT. The chain couples TRBV7-9 to TRBJ2-3, with D perhaps given as TRBD1 or TRBD2 (5 bases each). Per the germline V gene, CDR1 is SEHNR and CDR2 is FQNEAQ (reference sequence). There are 17 residues in the CDR3. Trimming took off 3 bases at V and 1 base at J, with 17 bases between the two ends.

This clone was picked up one time. The genes are TRBV27 and TRBJ2-7; D gene unclear. Trimming left V 0 bases short and J 0 bases short, with 9 bases between. In germline, CDR1 is MNHEY, CDR2 SMNVEV (reference sequence). CDR3 length equals 15 residues. The CDR3 DNA sequence: TGTGCCAGCAGTTTATCCTCCAGGTTCTCCTACGAGCAGTACTTC. It translates to CASSLSSRFSYEQYF.

The chain links TRBV11-2 to TRBJ2-7; TRBD1 matches at 8 bases. Germline lookup yields CDR1 SGHAT and CDR2 FQNNGV. The CDR3 has 16 residues. Losses at the gene ends were 1 base for V and 1 base for J; bases not matched to a gene: 6. The CDR3 is CASSLAGQDLSYEQYF. The CDR3 DNA follows: TGTGCCAGCAGCTTAGCGGGACAGGACCTTTCCTACGAGCAGTACTTC.

As to this clone: Other DNA sequences from this sample encode an identical CDR3 as well. The chain links TRBV4-1 to TRBJ2-7; D is undetermined. Germline loops: CDR1 MGHRA, CDR2 YSYEKL. The CDR3 spans 12 residues. V dropped 4 bases and J dropped 6 bases, with 10 bases sitting between them. The CDR3: CASSPGVGEQYF. Written as DNA, the CDR3 is TGCGCCAGCAGCCCAGGAGTGGGCGAGCAGTACTTC.

The chain joins TRBV9 to TRBJ2-7; D gene ambiguous. Trimming removed 2 bases from V and 2 bases from J, with 11 bases in between. The CDR3 loop spans 14 amino acids. The germline V gene encodes CDR1 SGDLS and CDR2 YYNGEE. The CDR3 DNA reads as TGTGCCAGCAGCGTTCGGACGGAGACCTACGAGCAGTACTTC. Protein product: CASSVRTETYEQYF.

The chain carries TRBV5-8 and TRBJ2-7, with TRBD2 matching 7 bases. This CDR3 region has 15 residues. Germline CDR1 and CDR2: SGHTS and YDEGEE. V was pared by 0 bases and J by 2 bases, with 5 bases of the junction left unmatched. CDR3 loop: CASSLGIAGTYEQYF. The CDR3 DNA is TGTGCCAGCAGCTTGGGGATAGCGGGCACCTACGAGCAGTACTTC.

This clone ranks as medium-sized. The CDR3, as DNA: TGCGCCAGCAGCTTGGAGGGGGTCGCAGATACGCAGTATTTT. This sequence encodes CASSLEGVADTQYF. The V and J genes are TRBV5-1 and TRBJ2-3; D possibly corresponds to TRBD1 (6 bases). V was clipped by 0 bases and J by 4 bases, with 9 bases between them. Looked up from germline, CDR1 is SGHRS and CDR2 is YFSETQ. The CDR3 contains 14 residues.

The rearrangement links TRBV2 to TRBJ2-6, with a possible D match to TRBD2 (6 bases). The CDR3 consists of 16 residues. V lost 4 bases and J lost 0, with 10 bases in between. The germline gives CDR1 SNHLY, CDR2 FYNNEI. The chain's CDR3 is CASSGDSSSGANVLTF. The CDR3 region has the DNA TGTGCCAGCAGTGGGGACTCAAGCTCTGGGGCCAACGTCCTGACTTTC.

This clone was detected only once. The chain links TRBV20-1 to TRBJ2-7; D is undetermined. Germline CDR1 is DFQATT and CDR2 is SNEGSKA (reference sequence). This CDR3 is built from 11 residues. Trimming left V 5 bases short and J 5 bases short, with 10 bases between. In DNA form, the CDR3 reads TGCAGTGCTTTGGACGGGCACGAGCAGTACTTC. Protein product: CSALDGHEQYF.

The chain is built from TRBV7-2 and TRBJ1-2; D unclear. V shed 5 bases and J shed 7 bases, with 8 bases lying between them. CDR3 length: 11 amino acids. In germline, CDR1 is SGHTA, CDR2 FQGNSA. The CDR3 spells CASSPLFGYTF. CDR3 DNA sequence: TGTGCCAGCAGCCCACTTTTTGGCTACACCTTC.

The table lists this clone with a count of one. The chain has TRBV4-3 and TRBJ2-7; D might be TRBD1 (6 bases). V gave up 1 base and J gave up 6 bases, with 10 bases separating them. The CDR3 contains 13 residues. The germline CDR1 and CDR2 sequences are LGHNA and YSLEER. CDR3 residues: CASSQVQGSEQYF. CDR3 nucleotides: TGCGCCAGCAGCCAAGTACAGGGCTCCGAGCAGTACTTC.

The chain employs TRBV5-8 and TRBJ1-2; D is ambiguous. Germline values: CDR1 SGHTS, CDR2 YDEGEE. V shed 4 bases and J shed 6 bases, with 16 bases lying between them. The CDR3 runs 14 residues. The CDR3 sequence is CASSPRRRVDGYTF. The CDR3 coding sequence is TGTGCCAGCAGCCCCCGGAGAAGGGTCGATGGCTACACCTTC. The full variable domain, rest sourced from reference TRBV5-8 and TRBJ1-2, is EAGVTQSPTHLIKTRGQQATLRCSPISGHTSVYWYQQALGLGLQFLLWYDEGEERNRGNFPPRFSGRQFPNYSSELNVNALELEDSALYLCASSPRRRVDGYTFGSGTRLTVV.